This TCR beta chain was sequenced for a study of cytomegalovirus exposure and HLA in healthy donors (dated by TCRdb to the late 2010s). Some background on the complete study: An earlier analysis of more than 550 of the donors reported about 300 Gb of sequence data and about 120 million unique TCR beta sequences obtained from roughly 170 million T cells. An early release that covered 640 HLA-typed donors contained approximately 300 gigabases of sequencing data and 75 million to 100 million unique TCR sequences. Of the approximately 400 genotyped donors, about 84% fell in the genetic ancestry cluster associated with self-reported Caucasian donors. The study aimed to test whether signatures of past pathogen exposure could be identified by cataloging public T cell receptors. The study profiled the T cell repertoires of hundreds of subjects by immunosequencing and related them to cytomegalovirus serostatus. Besides the first cohort of around 700 subjects, a separate validation cohort made up of roughly 130 different subjects was used. High-throughput TCR immunosequencing, statistical association of individual TCRs with disease status, and machine learning were combined to predict cytomegalovirus infection status. A later analysis re-examined previously published TCR beta repertoires from roughly 720 donors and added high-resolution HLA genotyping to investigate patterns of TCR occurrence. In the later analysis, no new phenotypic data were used to find candidate immune exposures; instead, reliance was placed on TCR beta sequences and their occurrence across donors. An earlier analysis of about 600 of the donors used high-throughput TCR beta sequencing to judge whether each TCR beta V gene segment behaved as functional or pseudogenic. Alongside the repertoire data, information on donor age, sex, ethnicity and CMV serostatus was compiled. A later genetic analysis took genome-wide SNP genotypes for about three fifths of the 666 donors and used that subset as a discovery cohort. All discovery cohort repertoires had been generated using a single sequencing platform. HLA typing included class I and class II loci at four-digit resolution. Typing coverage differed by locus: A, B, C, DRB1 and DQB1 were typed in about 629-640 donors, DQA1 in approximately 520, DPA1 in 600 to 610, and DPB1 in just under 490. Five DR-DQ haplotypes were treated as single units for association and clustering because of strong linkage in the cohort. Among about 400 genotyped donors of the cohort, an average of around 220,000 unique TCR beta nucleotide sequences was sequenced per donor, of which about 19% were non-productive. What the work shows at the level of the full study, not this receptor alone: The classifier was reported to diagnose cytomegalovirus status with high specificity and sensitivity in both the original and validation cohorts. Because HLA typing was unavailable for some donors at each locus, only the typed subset was used in association tests. Only TCR beta chains were sequenced in this cohort, and the absence of alpha or paired-chain data limited detectable features. The only immune exposure information available for the cohort was CMV serostatus. In a later analysis, HLA-associated TCR beta chains were found to be more clonally expanded and to have lower generation probabilities than equally common non-associated chains. Some IMGT-functional V segments, including TRBV6-2 and TRBV6-3, could not be distinguished by the 87-base-pair reads and were therefore excluded. Because counts were too low, roughly 17 rarely observed V segments, including chromosome 9 orphons, were left out of the earlier analysis of 500 to 650 of the donors. V-gene and J-gene trimming of TCR beta chains was associated with a missense DCLRE1C variant in a later genetic analysis, and the association was replicated in an independent cohort. A later analysis found that most CMV-associated TCR beta chains appeared HLA-restricted, with HLA associations seemingly driven largely by CMV exposure. A cluster of highly shared sequence variants was judged likely to be a technical artifact of the sequencing pipeline. In an earlier analysis of around 600 of the donors, most TCR beta V segments appeared in productive rearrangements about 87% or about 30% of the time, broadly matching IMGT annotations. The authors suggested that the approach could potentially be extended to other disease states and immunological phenotypes. The study listed 150 to 200 TCR beta chains as associated with cytomegalovirus. Sequencing depth was assumed to be roughly uniform across donors in the presence/absence analyses, though that assumption may not hold. While some public TCRs were present in many individuals, most TCR sequences turned up only very rarely across donors. In a later analysis, the rate of TCR association differed among HLA loci, with DRB1 alleles having the most associated TCRs and HLA-C alleles having the fewest. Several of the top co-occurrence clusters appeared to be linked to parvovirus B19, influenza, CMV and Epstein-Barr virus, according to a later analysis. A few of the identified cytomegalovirus-associated TCR beta chains were confirmed in vitro to be specific for cytomegalovirus antigens. Correlated functional status among segregating V segments might reflect linkage disequilibrium, but an unknown experimental factor could not be ruled out. A later analysis associated about 18,000 TCR beta sequences with specific HLA alleles at a false discovery rate of 0.05. When HLA alleles, especially DR and DQ, strongly co-occurred, attributing TCR associations to individual alleles was difficult. In a later genetic analysis, fewer N-insertions in productive TCRs were reported among donors in an Asian-associated ancestry cluster than the roughly 640-donor mean. A further reported finding was that TCR beta sequences accurately predicted the HLA-A and HLA-B alleles for most subjects in the first cohort.

The cohort was made up of approximately 670 healthy bone marrow donors. Cohort members were all nominally healthy when sampled, although unrecorded immune exposures were likely present. The donor was CMV seropositive and belonged to the group of 250 to 300 seropositive cohort members. Every donor gave a peripheral blood sample, and the peripheral blood mononuclear cells from that sample were used for TCR beta sequencing. Genomic DNA was extracted from the blood cell samples with the Qiagen DNeasy Blood Extraction Kit. Libraries were built with the immunoSEQ multiplex PCR assay. For the multiplex PCR, a mixture combining 60 forward primers for TCR Vbeta segments and 13 reverse primers for TCR Jbeta segments was used. Amplification of the CDR3 region of rearranged TCR beta genes was performed with a multiplex PCR assay on genomic DNA. The Illumina HiSeq System was used to sequence the amplified TCR beta libraries as 87-base-pair reads. The authors' pipeline ran thus. A later analysis tallied roughly 78 million unique TCR beta chains across the 660 or so repertoires, and approximately 12 million of those chains were shared by two or more donors. A nearest-neighbor algorithm error-corrected the raw reads and collapsed the reads into unique sequences, merging closely related sequences to remove PCR and sequencing errors. CDR3 sequences were aligned to IMGT reference sequences to assign V, D and J gene segments. For a sequence to be retained, a match of at least six nucleotides was required to both a V gene segment and a J gene segment. A rearrangement counted as productive if the CDR3 had no stop codons and remained in frame with V and J, and every other rearrangement counted as non-productive. Following IMGT convention, CDR3 was defined as the stretch from the second conserved V-encoded cysteine to the conserved J-encoded phenylalanine. The earlier analysis of 500 to 600 of the donors excluded sequences that lacked an unambiguous match to a single V gene segment. In an earlier analysis of around 590 of the donors, a V segment was called functional when productive rearrangements were above 56.7%, and segregating when the standard deviation between donors exceeded 5%. A statistical classification framework was built for diagnosing cytomegalovirus status from the catalog of TCR beta chain sequences. A later analysis assigned V and J genes by comparing TCR nucleotide sequences with IMGT/GENE-DB human TR gene sequences. In a later analysis, CDR3 sequences and most-parsimonious VDJ recombination scenarios were assigned using the TCRdist pipeline. In a later analysis, each TCR beta chain was defined by its CDR3 amino acid sequence together with its V-gene family, and reads without a unique V-gene family were excluded. In a later analysis, fewer than 600 highly shared, low-generation-probability nucleotide sequences were removed to address suspected cross-contamination and a sequencing artifact. For each public chain, a later analysis derived a clonal expansion index from normalized ranks of inferred template counts within each repertoire. In a later analysis, generation probabilities were computed with a VDJ recombination model fitted to out-of-frame rearrangements, and the resulting probabilities were checked against IGoR. In a later analysis, hypergeometric tests were used to score TCR-TCR, TCR-HLA and TCR-CMV co-occurrence, with a repertoire-size bias correction applied to TCR pairs. A later analysis estimated false discovery rates by permuting HLA or CMV assignments 20 times. In a later analysis, co-occurring TCRs were grouped with DBSCAN, and TCRdist sequence similarity was added when clustering was performed within HLA-allele-positive subsets. Repertoires with fewer than 30,000 or more than 120,000 public chains were left out of co-occurrence clustering, as were a handful of repertoires with anomalous nucleotide sharing. Here the immuneACCESS table is served through TCRdb, limited to in-frame sequences with V and J called. Missing clones are a known gap in these copies; in checked studies unresolved V genes cover under half, and the rest lacks a known reason. Clone size and V and J calls were adopted from that table, with D and trimming inferred from the DNA. The sample table shows about 130,000 clones, and approximately 70% are seen once. Approximately 4.3% of the sample comes from the top ten.

For this clone: No antigen is known for it. Per-nucleotide qualities are absent, and no much larger clonotype sits a single base away.

The germline V end is reduced by 6 bases and the J end by 1 base; junction bases left unmatched: 7. CDR1 and CDR2, looked up from the germline V gene, are SNHLY and FYNNEI. Including cysteine and phenylalanine, the CDR3 has 15 amino acids. CDR3 DNA only is kept here, 45 bases in frame from base 1. Source material: PBMCs. This chain joins TRBV2 to TRBJ1-1, and 8 bases in between align with TRBD1. This TCR was recovered from a man aged 55 to 70 in good health and CMV-seropositive. At the DNA level, the sequence is TGTGCCAGCAGCGACCGGGACAGGCCGAACACTGAAGCTTTCTTT. Its translation reads: CASSDRDRPNTEAFF.